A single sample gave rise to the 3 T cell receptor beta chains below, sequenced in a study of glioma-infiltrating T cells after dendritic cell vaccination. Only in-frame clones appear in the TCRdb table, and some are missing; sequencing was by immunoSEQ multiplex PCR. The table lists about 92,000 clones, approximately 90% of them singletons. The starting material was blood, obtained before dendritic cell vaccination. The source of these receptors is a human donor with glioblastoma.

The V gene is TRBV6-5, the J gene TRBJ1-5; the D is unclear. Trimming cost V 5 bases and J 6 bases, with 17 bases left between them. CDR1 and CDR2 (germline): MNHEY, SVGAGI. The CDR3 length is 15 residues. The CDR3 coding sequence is TGTGCCAGCAGTCCCCTGGGCCCGAGTCCTCAGCCCCAGCATTTT. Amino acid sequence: CASSPLGPSPQPQHF.

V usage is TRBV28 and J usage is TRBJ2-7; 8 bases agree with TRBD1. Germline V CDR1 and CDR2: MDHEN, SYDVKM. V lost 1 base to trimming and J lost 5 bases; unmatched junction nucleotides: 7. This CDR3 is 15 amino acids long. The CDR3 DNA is TGTGCCAGCAGTTTATTGCGAGACAGGGGCCACGAGCAGTACTTC. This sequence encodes CASSLLRDRGHEQYF.

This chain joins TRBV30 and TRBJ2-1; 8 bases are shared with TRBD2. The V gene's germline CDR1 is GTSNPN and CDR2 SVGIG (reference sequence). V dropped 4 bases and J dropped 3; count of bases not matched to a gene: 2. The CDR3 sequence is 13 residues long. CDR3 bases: TGTGCCTGGAACCTAGCGGGCTACAATGAGCAGTTCTTC. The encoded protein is CAWNLAGYNEQFF.